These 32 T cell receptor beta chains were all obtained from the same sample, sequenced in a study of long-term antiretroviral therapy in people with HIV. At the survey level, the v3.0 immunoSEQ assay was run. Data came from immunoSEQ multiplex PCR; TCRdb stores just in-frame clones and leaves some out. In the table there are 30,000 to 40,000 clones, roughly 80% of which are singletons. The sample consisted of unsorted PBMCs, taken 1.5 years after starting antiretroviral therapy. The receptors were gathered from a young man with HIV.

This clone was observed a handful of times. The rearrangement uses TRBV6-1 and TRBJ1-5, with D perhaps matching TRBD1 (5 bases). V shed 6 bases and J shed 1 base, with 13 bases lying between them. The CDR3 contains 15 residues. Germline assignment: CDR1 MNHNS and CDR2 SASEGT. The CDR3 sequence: CASSHGDGSNQPQHF. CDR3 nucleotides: TGTGCCAGCAGCCACGGGGACGGGAGCAATCAGCCCCAGCATTTT.

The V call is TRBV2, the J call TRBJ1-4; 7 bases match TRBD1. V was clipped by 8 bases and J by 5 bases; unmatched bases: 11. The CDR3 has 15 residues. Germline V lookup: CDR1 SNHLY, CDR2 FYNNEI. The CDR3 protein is CASLRGGARNEKLFF. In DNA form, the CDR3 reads TGTGCCAGCCTAAGAGGGGGCGCCCGGAATGAAAAACTGTTTTTT.

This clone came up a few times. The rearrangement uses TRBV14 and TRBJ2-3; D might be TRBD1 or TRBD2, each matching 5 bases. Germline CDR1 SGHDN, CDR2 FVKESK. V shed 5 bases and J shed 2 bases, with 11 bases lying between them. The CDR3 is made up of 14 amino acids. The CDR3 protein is CASSSTGTTDTQYF. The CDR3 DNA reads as TGTGCCAGCAGCTCAACCGGGACCACAGATACGCAGTATTTT. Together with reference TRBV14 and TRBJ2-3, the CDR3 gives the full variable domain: EAGVTQFPSHSVIEKGQTVTLRCDPISGHDNLYWYRRVMGKEIKFLLHFVKESKQDESGMPNNRFLAERTGGTYSTLKVQPAELEDSGVYFCASSSTGTTDTQYFGPGTRLTVL.

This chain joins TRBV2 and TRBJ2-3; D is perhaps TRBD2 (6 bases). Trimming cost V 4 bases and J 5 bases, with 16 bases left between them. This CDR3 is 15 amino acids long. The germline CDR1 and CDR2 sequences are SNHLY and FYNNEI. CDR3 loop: CASSVPRGIVDTQYF. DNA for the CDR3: TGTGCCAGCAGTGTCCCCCGGGGGATTGTAGATACGCAGTATTTT. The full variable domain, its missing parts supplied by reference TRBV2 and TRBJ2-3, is EPEVTQTPSHQVTQMGQEVILRCVPISNHLYFYWYRQILGQKVEFLVSFYNNEISEKSEIFDDQFSVERPDGSNFTLKIRSTKLEDSAMYFCASSVPRGIVDTQYFGPGTRLTVL.

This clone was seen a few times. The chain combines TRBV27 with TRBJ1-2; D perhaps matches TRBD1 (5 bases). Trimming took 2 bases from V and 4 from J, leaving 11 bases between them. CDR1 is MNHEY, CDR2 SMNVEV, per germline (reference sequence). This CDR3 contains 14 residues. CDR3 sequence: CASSLSGASYGYTF. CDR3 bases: TGTGCCAGCAGTTTAAGCGGGGCTAGCTATGGCTACACCTTC.

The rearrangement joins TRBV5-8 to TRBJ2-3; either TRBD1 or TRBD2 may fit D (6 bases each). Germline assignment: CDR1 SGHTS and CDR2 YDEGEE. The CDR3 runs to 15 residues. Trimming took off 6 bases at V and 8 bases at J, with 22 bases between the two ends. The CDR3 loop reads CASTPKRGASGTQYF. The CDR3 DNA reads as TGTGCCAGCACCCCAAAAAGGGGGGCAAGTGGTACGCAGTATTTT.

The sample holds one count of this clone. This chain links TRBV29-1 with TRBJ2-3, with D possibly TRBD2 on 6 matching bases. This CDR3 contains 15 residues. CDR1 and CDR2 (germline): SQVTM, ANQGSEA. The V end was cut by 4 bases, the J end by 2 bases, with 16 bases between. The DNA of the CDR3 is TGCAGCGTTGCCCCCCGAGCGGGTTACACAGATACGCAGTATTTT. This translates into CSVAPRAGYTDTQYF.

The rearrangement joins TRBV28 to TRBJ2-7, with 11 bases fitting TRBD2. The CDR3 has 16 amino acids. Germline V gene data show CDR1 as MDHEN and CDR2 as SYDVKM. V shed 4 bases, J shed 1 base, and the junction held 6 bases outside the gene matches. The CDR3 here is CASSSQTSGTSYEQYF. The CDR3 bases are TGTGCCAGCAGTTCCCAGACTAGCGGGACTTCCTACGAGCAGTACTTC.

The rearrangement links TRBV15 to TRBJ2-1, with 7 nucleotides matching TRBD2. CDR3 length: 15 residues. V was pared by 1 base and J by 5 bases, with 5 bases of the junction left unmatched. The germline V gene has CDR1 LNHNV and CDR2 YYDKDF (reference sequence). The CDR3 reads CATSRASGEHNEQFF. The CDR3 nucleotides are TGTGCCACCAGCAGAGCTAGCGGAGAGCACAATGAGCAGTTCTTC.

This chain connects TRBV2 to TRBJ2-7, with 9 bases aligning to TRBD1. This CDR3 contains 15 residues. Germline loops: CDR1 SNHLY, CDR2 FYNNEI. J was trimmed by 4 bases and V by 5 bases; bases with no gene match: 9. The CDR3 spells CASSITGTGTYEQYF. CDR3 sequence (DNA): TGTGCCAGCAGTATTACCGGGACAGGGACGTACGAGCAGTACTTC.

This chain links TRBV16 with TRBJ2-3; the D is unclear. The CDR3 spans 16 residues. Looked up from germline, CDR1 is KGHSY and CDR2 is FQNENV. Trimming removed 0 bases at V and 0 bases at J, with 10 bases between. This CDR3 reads CASSQSRRSSTDTQYF. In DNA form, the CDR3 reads TGTGCCAGCAGCCAATCTCGCAGGAGTAGCACAGATACGCAGTATTTT.

CDR3 DNA sequence: TGTGCCAGCAGGGCCATAGCGGGAGCTTACAATGAGCAGTTCTTC. Translated, it gives CASRAIAGAYNEQFF. The rearrangement links TRBV27 to TRBJ2-1, with 9 bases matching TRBD2. The CDR3 is 15 residues long. Germline V CDR1 and CDR2: MNHEY, SMNVEV (reference sequence). V shed 6 bases and J 4 bases; nucleotides not matched to a gene: 7.

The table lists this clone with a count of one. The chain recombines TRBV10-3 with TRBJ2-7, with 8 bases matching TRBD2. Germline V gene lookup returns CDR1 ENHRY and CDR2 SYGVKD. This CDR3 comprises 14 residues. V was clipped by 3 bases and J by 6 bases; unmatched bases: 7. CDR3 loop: CAISEGAGVFEQYF. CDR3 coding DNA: TGTGCCATCAGTGAAGGAGCGGGAGTTTTCGAGCAGTACTTC.

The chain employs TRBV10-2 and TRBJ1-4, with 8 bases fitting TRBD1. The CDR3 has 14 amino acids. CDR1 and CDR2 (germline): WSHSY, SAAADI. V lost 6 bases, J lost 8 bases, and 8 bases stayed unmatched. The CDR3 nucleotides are TGCGCCAGCAGCCAAGGGACAGGAGGGGAAAAACTGTTTTTT. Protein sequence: CASSQGTGGEKLFF.

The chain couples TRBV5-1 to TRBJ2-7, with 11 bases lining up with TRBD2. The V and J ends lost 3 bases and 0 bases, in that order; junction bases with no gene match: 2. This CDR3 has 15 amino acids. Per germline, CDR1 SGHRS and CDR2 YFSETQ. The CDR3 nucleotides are TGCGCCAGCAGCTCGGGACTAGCGGCCTCCTACGAGCAGTACTTC. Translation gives CASSSGLAASYEQYF.

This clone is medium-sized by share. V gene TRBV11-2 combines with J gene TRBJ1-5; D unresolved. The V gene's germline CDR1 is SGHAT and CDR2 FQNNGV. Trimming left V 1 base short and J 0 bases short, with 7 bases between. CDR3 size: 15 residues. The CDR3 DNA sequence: TGTGCCAGCAGCTTAGCTGATTATAGCAATCAGCCCCAGCATTTT. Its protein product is CASSLADYSNQPQHF.

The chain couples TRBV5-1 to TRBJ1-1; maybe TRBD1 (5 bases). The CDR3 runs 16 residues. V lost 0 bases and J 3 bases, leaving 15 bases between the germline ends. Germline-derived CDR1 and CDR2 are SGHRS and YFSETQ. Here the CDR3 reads CASSLGPRGGDTEAFF. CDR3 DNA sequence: TGCGCCAGCAGCTTGGGGCCAAGGGGAGGTGACACTGAAGCTTTCTTT.

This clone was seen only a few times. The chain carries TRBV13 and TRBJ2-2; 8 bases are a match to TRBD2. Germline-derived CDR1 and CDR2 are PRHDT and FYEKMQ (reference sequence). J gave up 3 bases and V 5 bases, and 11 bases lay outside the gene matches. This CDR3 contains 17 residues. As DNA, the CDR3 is TGTGCCAGCAGCGACCGAGGAAGCGGGAGTTACACCGGGGAGCTGTTTTTT. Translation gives CASSDRGSGSYTGELFF.

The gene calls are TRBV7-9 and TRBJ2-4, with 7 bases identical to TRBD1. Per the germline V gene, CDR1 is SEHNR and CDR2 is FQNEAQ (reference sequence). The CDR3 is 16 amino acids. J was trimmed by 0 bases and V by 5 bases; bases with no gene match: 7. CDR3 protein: CASSLTGTLAKNIQYF. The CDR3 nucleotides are TGTGCCAGCAGCCTGACAGGGACACTAGCCAAAAACATTCAGTACTTC.

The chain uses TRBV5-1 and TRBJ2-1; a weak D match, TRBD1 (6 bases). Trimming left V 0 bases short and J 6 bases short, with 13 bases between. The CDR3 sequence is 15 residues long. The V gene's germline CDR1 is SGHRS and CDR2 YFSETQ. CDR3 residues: CASSLGPAGVNEQFF. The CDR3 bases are TGCGCCAGCAGCTTGGGACCCGCAGGGGTCAATGAGCAGTTCTTC.

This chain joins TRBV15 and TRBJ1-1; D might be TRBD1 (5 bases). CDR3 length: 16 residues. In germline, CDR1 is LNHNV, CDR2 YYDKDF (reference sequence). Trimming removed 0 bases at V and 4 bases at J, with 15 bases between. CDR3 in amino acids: CATSRDPPGRPTEAFF. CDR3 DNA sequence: TGTGCCACCAGCAGAGATCCGCCAGGGCGGCCCACTGAAGCTTTCTTT.

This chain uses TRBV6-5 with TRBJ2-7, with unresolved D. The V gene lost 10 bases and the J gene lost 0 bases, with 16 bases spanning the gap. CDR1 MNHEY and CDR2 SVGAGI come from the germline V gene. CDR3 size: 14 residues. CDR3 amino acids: CATSQSFSSYEQYF. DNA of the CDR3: TGTGCCACCTCGCAATCTTTCAGCTCCTACGAGCAGTACTTC.

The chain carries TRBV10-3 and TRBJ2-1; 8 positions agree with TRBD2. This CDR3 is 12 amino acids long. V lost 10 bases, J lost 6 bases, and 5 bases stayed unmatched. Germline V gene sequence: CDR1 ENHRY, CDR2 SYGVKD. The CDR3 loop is CASSGTSNEQFF. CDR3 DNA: TGTGCCAGCTCCGGGACTAGCAATGAGCAGTTCTTC.

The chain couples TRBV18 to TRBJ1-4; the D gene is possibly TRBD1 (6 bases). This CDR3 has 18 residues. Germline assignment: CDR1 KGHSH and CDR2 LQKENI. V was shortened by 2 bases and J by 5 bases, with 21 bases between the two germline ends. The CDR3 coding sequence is TGTGCCAGCTCACCATTTGGGCAGGGGATTTTACAGAATGAAAAACTGTTTTTT. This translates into CASSPFGQGILQNEKLFF.

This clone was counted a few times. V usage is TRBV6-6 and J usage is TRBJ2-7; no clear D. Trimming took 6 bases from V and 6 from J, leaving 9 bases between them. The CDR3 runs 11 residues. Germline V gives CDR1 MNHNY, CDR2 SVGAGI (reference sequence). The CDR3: CASRGPVEQYF. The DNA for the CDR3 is TGTGCCAGCAGGGGCCCGGTCGAGCAGTACTTC.

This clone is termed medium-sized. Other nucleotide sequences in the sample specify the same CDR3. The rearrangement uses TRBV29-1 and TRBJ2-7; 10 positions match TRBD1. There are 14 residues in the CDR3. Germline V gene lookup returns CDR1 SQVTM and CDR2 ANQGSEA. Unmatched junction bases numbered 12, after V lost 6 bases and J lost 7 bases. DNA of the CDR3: TGCAGCGTGGAAATAGGGGACAGGGGCTATGAGCAGTACTTC. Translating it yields CSVEIGDRGYEQYF.

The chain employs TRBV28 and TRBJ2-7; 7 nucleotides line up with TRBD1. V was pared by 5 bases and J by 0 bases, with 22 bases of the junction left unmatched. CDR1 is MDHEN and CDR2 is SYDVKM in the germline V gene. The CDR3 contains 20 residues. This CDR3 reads CASSPILDSVGTDYSYEQYF. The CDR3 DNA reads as TGTGCCAGCAGTCCCATATTGGATTCCGTCGGGACAGATTACTCCTACGAGCAGTACTTC.

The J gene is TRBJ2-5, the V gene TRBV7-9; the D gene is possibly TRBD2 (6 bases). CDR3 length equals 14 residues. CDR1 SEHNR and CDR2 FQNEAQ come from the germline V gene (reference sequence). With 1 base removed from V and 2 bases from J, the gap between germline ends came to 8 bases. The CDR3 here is CASSLGGTQETQYF. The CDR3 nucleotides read TGTGCCAGCAGCTTAGGAGGGACTCAAGAGACCCAGTACTTC.

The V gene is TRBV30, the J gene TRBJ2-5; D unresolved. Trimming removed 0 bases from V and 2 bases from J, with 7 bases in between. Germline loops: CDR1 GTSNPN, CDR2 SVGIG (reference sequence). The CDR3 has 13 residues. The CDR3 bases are TGTGCCTGGAGTGTCCAGCAGCAAGAGACCCAGTACTTC. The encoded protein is CAWSVQQQETQYF.

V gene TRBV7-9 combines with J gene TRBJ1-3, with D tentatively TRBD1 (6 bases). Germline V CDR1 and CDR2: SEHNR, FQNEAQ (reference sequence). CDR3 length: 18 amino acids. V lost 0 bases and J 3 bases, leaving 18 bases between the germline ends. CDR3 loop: CASSLAGTKIGGGNTIYF. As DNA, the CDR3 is TGTGCCAGCAGCTTAGCCGGGACAAAGATTGGGGGTGGAAACACCATATATTTT.

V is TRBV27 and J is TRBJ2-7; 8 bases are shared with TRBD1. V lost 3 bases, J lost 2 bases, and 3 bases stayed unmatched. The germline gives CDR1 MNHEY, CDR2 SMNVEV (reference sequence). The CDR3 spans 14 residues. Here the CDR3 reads CASSFNRGTYEQYF. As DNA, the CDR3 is TGTGCCAGCAGTTTTAACAGGGGGACCTACGAGCAGTACTTC.

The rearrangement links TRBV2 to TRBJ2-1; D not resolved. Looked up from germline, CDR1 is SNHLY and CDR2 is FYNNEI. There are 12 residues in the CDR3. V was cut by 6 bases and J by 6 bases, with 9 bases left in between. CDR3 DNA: TGTGCCAGCAGGATCTTAAGCAATGAGCAGTTCTTC. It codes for CASRILSNEQFF. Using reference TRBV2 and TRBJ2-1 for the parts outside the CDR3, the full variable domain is EPEVTQTPSHQVTQMGQEVILRCVPISNHLYFYWYRQILGQKVEFLVSFYNNEISEKSEIFDDQFSVERPDGSNFTLKIRSTKLEDSAMYFCASRILSNEQFFGPGTRLTVL.